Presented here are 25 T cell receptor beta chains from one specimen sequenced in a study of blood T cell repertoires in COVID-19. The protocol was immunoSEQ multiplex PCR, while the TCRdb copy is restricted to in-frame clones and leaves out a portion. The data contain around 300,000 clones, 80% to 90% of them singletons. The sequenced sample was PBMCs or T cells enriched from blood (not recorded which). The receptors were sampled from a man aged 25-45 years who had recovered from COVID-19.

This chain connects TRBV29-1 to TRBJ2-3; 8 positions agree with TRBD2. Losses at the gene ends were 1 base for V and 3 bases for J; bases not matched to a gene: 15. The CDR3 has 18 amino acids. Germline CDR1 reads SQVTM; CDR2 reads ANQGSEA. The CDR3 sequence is CSVEGRLAGRGSTDTQYF. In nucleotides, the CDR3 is TGCAGCGTTGAAGGTCGTCTAGCGGGTCGGGGATCGACAGATACGCAGTATTTT.

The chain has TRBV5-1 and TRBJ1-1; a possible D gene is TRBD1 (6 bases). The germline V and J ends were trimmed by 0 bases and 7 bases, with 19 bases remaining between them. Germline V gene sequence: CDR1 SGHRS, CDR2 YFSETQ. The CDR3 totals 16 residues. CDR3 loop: CASSLALAAGASEAFF. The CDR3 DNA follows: TGCGCCAGCAGCTTGGCCTTGGCGGCAGGGGCCAGTGAAGCTTTCTTT.

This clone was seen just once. The CDR3: CASSNLGARTQAFF. The CDR3 DNA is TGTGCCAGCAGCAACCTGGGGGCCAGGACGCAAGCTTTCTTT. The chain carries TRBV4-2 and TRBJ1-1, with a tentative D call TRBD1 (6 bases). This CDR3 spans 14 amino acids. CDR1 and CDR2 (germline): LGHNA, YNFKEQ. V shed 5 bases and J shed 9 bases, with 19 bases lying between them.

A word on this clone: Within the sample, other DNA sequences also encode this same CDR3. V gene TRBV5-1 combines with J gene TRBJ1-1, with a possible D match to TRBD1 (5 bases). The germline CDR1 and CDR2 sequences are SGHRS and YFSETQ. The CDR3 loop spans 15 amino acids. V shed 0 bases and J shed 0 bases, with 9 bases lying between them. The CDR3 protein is CASSLGQGMNTEAFF. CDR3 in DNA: TGCGCCAGCAGCTTGGGGCAGGGCATGAACACTGAAGCTTTCTTT.

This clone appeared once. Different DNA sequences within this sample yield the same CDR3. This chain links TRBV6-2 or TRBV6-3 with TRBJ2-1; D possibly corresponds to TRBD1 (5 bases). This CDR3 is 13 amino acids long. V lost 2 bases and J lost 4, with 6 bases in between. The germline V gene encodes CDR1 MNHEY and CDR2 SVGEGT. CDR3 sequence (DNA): TGTGCCAGCAGTTACAGGGGTTACAATGAGCAGTTCTTC. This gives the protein CASSYRGYNEQFF.

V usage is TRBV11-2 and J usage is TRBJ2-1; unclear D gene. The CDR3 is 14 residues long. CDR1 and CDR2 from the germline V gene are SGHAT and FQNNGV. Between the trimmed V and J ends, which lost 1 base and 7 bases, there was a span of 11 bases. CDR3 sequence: CASSLAPLSNEQFF. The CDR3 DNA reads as TGTGCCAGCAGCTTAGCCCCTCTAAGTAATGAGCAGTTCTTC.

The CDR3 sequence is CASGDYTYEQYF. In DNA, the CDR3 is TGTGCCAGCGGGGACTATACCTACGAGCAGTACTTC. The V and J genes are TRBV27 and TRBJ2-7, with 7 bases aligning to TRBD2. The germline CDR1 and CDR2 sequences are MNHEY and SMNVEV (reference sequence). Trimming took 8 bases from V and 2 from J; bases not matched to a gene: 3. The CDR3 has 12 amino acids.

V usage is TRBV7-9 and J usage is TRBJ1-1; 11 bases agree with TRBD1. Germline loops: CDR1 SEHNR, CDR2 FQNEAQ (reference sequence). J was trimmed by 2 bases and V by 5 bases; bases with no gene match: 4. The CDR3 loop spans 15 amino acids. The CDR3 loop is CASSPWTGGNTEAFF. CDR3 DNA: TGTGCCAGCAGCCCCTGGACAGGGGGCAACACTGAAGCTTTCTTT.

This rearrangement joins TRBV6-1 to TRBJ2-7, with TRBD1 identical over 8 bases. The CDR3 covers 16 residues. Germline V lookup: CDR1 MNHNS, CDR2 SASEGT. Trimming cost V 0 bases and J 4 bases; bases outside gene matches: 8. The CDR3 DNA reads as TGTGCCAGCAGTGAAGCTGCAGGGGGCACAGGGTACGAGCAGTACTTC. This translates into CASSEAAGGTGYEQYF.

CDR3 nucleotide sequence: TGCGCCAGCAGTGATGCCAGGGGTAACTATGGCTACACCTTC. Protein product: CASSDARGNYGYTF. The chain employs TRBV10-2 and TRBJ1-2; perhaps TRBD1 as D (6 bases). Trimming took off 3 bases at V and 1 base at J, with 9 bases between the two ends. CDR1 WSHSY and CDR2 SAAADI come from the germline V gene. The length of the CDR3 is 14 residues.

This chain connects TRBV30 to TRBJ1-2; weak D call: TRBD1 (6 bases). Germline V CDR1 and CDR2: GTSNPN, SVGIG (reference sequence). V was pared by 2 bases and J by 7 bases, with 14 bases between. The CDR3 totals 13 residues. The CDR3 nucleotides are TGTGCCTGGAGTATTCGGCAGGGGACTGGCTACACCTTC. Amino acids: CAWSIRQGTGYTF.

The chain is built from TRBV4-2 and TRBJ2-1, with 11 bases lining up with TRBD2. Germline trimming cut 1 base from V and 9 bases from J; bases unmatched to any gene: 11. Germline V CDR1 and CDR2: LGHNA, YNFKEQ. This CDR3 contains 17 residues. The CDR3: CASSQVSASGGPGEQFF. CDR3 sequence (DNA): TGTGCCAGCAGCCAAGTCTCGGCTAGCGGGGGGCCGGGTGAGCAGTTCTTC.

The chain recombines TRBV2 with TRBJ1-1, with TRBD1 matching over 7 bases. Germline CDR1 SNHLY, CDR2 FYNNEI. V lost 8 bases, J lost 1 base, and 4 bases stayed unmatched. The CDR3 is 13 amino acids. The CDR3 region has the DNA TGTGCCAGCGAGGGACAGCCGAACACTGAAGCTTTCTTT. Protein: CASEGQPNTEAFF.

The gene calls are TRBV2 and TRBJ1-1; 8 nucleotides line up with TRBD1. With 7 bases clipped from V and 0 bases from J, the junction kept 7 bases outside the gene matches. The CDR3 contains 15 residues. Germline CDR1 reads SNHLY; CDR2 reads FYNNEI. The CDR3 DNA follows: TGTGCCAGCAAAACACAGGGGGTATTGAACACTGAAGCTTTCTTT. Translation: CASKTQGVLNTEAFF.

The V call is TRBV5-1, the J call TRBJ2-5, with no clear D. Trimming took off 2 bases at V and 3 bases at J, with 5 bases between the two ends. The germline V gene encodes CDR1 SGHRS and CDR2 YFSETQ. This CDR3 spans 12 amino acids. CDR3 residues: CASSLNKETQYF. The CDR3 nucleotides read TGCGCCAGCAGCTTAAATAAAGAGACCCAGTACTTC.

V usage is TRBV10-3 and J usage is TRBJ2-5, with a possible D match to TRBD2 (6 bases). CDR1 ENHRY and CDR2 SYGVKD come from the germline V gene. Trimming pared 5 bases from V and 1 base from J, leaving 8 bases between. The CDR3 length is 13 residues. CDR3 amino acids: CAISPGLQETQYF. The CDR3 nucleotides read TGTGCCATCAGTCCGGGACTCCAAGAGACCCAGTACTTC.

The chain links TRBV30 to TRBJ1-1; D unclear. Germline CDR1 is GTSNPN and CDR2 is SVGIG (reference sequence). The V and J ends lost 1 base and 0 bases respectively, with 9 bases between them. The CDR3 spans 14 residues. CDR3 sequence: CAWSASIVNTEAFF. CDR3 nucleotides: TGTGCCTGGAGTGCAAGCATAGTGAACACTGAAGCTTTCTTT. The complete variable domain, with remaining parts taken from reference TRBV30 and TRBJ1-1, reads SQTIHQWPATLVQPVGSPLSLECTVEGTSNPNLYWYRQAAGRGLQLLFYSVGIGQISSEVPQNLSASRPQDRQFILSSKKLLLSDSGFYLCAWSASIVNTEAFFGQGTRLTVV.

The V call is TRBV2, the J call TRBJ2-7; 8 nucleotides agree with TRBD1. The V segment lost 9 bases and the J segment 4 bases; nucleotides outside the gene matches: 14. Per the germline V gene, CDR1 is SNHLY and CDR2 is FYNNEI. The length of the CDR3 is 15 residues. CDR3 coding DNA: TGTGCCAGTTCCTCCCCCCCGACAGGGGCTTACGAGCAGTACTTC. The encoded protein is CASSSPPTGAYEQYF.

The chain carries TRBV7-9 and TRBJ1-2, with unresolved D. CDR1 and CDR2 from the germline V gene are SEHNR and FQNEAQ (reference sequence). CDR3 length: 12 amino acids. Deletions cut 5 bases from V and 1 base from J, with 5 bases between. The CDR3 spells CASSANNYGYTF. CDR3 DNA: TGTGCCAGCAGCGCGAATAACTATGGCTACACCTTC.

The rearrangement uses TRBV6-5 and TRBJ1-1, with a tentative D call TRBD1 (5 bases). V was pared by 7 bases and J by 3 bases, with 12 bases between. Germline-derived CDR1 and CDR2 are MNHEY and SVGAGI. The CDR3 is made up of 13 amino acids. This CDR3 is CASIESGYTEAFF. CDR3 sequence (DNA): TGTGCCAGCATCGAATCAGGGTACACTGAAGCTTTCTTT.

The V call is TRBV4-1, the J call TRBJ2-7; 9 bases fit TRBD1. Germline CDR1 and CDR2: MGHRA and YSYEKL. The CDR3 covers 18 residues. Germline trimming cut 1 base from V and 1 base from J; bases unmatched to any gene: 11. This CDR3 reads CASSQVPGQGISSYEQYF. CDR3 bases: TGCGCCAGCAGCCAAGTTCCGGGACAGGGTATTAGTTCCTACGAGCAGTACTTC.

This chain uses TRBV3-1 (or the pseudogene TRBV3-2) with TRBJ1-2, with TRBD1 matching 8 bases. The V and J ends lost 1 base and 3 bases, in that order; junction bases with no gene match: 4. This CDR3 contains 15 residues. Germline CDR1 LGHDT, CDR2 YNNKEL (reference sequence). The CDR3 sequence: CASSQGQGRHYGYTF. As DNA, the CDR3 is TGTGCCAGCAGCCAAGGACAGGGGAGGCACTATGGCTACACCTTC.

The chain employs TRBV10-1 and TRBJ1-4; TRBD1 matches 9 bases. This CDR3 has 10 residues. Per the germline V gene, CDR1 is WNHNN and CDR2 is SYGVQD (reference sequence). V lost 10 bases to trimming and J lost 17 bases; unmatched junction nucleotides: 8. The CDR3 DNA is TGCGCCACACCCTGGGGACAGGGATTTTTT. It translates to CATPWGQGFF.

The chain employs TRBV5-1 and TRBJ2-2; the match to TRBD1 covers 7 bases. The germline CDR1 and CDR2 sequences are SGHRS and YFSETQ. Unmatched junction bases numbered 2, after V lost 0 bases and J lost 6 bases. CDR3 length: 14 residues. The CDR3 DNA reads TGCGCCAGCAGCTTGGGACAGGGCCCCGGGGAGCTGTTTTTT. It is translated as CASSLGQGPGELFF. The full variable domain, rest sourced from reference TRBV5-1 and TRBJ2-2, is KAGVTQTPRYLIKTRGQQVTLSCSPISGHRSVSWYQQTPGQGLQFLFEYFSETQRNKGNFPGRFSGRQFSNSRSEMNVSTLELGDSALYLCASSLGQGPGELFFGEGSRLTVL.

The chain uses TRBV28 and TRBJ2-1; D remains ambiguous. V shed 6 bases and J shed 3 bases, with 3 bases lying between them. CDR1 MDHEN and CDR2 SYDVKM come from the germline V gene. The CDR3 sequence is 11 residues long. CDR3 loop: CASSFYNEQFF. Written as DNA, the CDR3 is TGTGCCAGCAGCTTCTACAATGAGCAGTTCTTC.